Only one count was recorded for the clone carrying this T cell receptor (beta chain). Its antigen is unidentified. CDR1 and CDR2 from the germline V gene are ENHRY and SYGVKD. Trimming cost V 0 bases and J 1 base, with 7 bases left between them. The CDR3 has 15 residues. This sample was included in a study of OX40 agonist ivuxolimab in advanced cancers. Study-wide background: Ivuxolimab was delivered to patients intravenously every 2 weeks at doses spanning 0.01 to 10 mg/kg. Broader study findings: Some of the nonresponding patients also showed low levels of normalized T-cell clonal expansion.

Cycle 7 day 1, cycle 4 day 1, and baseline were the timepoints at which blood was sampled. Clones were read by immunoSEQ multiplex PCR, and TCRdb kept only the in-frame ones, dropping some. Of fewer than 25,000 clones listed, 65% to 85% were seen once; the top ten hold 6.5% to 9.5%. The origin of this receptor is an adult with an advanced solid tumor such as melanoma, head and neck, liver or kidney cancer. The rearrangement joins TRBV10-3 to TRBJ1-5, with D hard to call. The sample was CD4+ or CD8+ T cells sorted from blood, taken in a trial of the OX40 agonist ivuxolimab. The CDR3 sequence is CAISESIVSNQPQHF. The DNA of the CDR3 is TGTGCCATCAGTGAGTCGATAGTAAGCAATCAGCCCCAGCATTTT.